These 25 T cell receptor beta chains came from one sample sequenced in a study of T cells in Graves' hyperthyroidism and ophthalmopathy (dated 2019 in TCRdb). Libraries were constructed by multiplex PCR. Sequenced on an Illumina HiSeq 2000. The TCR beta CDR3 regions were amplified from the RNA transcripts. For the first round of RT-PCR on the TCR CDR3, the HTBI primer set was used together with the Qiagen OneStep RT-PCR kit. TCRdb's own reprocessing of the public reads used fastp at Q25 and MiXCR and kept productive beta chains. Rows with a matching CDR3 protein are joined into one entry that keeps the most common DNA and genes. The sample table lists hundreds of thousands of distinct CDR3 sequences, about a fifth of them with a count of one. The ten top clones hold roughly a third of the sample. The sample comprised blood. Receptors were obtained from a man aged 30 to 39 with Graves' ophthalmopathy.

Many counts were recorded for this clonotype. The chain carries TRBV2 and TRBJ2-7; 9 bases align to TRBD1. The CDR3 length is 16 residues. J lost 4 bases, V lost 6 bases, and 13 bases had no gene match. Germline CDR1 SNHLY, CDR2 FYNNEI. The CDR3 protein is CASRKAGTGIGYEQYF. The CDR3, as DNA: TGTGCCAGCAGGAAGGCCGGGACAGGGATTGGGTACGAGCAGTACTTC.

This rearrangement joins TRBV4-1 to TRBJ2-7; 7 nucleotides line up with TRBD2. This CDR3 spans 16 amino acids. V dropped 1 base and J dropped 6; count of bases not matched to a gene: 12. Germline V lookup: CDR1 MGHRA, CDR2 YSYEKL. The CDR3 loop reads CASSQAIPPGGVEQYF. The DNA of the CDR3 is TGCGCCAGCAGCCAAGCCATCCCCCCGGGAGGCGTCGAGCAGTACTTC.

The chain links TRBV29-1 to TRBJ1-1; D is uncertain. Germline V gene data show CDR1 as SQVTM and CDR2 as ANQGSEA. Trimming cost V 7 bases and J 5 bases, with 8 bases left between them. The CDR3 contains 10 residues. CDR3 bases: TGCAGCGCCCTGATGACTGAAGCTTTCTTT. It codes for CSALMTEAFF. The variable domain in full, completed from reference TRBV29-1 and TRBJ1-1, reads SAVISQKPSRDICQRGTSLTIQCQVDSQVTMMFWYRQQPGQSLTLIATANQGSEATYESGFVIDKFPISRPNLTFSTLTVSNMSPEDSSIYLCSALMTEAFFGQGTRLTVV.

This clonotype was observed at least ten times. The gene calls are TRBV30 and TRBJ1-1; D gene unclear. Per the germline V gene, CDR1 is GTSNPN and CDR2 is SVGIG (reference sequence). The length of the CDR3 is 13 residues. V shed 3 bases and J shed 3 bases, with 11 bases lying between them. Written as DNA, the CDR3 is TGTGCCTGGAGCAGGTCAGTAGACACTGAAGCTTTCTTT. It codes for CAWSRSVDTEAFF.

This rearrangement joins TRBV18 to TRBJ2-1, with TRBD2 matching over 10 bases. The trim removed 4 bases at V and 7 bases at J, leaving 16 bases unmatched. The CDR3 totals 18 residues. Per germline, CDR1 KGHSH and CDR2 LQKENI. The CDR3 DNA sequence: TGTGCCAGCTCACAAAGCGGGAGGGCCGTACTGTTCTTGAATGAGCAGTTCTTC. It translates to CASSQSGRAVLFLNEQFF. The complete variable domain, with remaining parts taken from reference TRBV18 and TRBJ2-1, reads NAGVMQNPRHLVRRRGQEARLRCSPMKGHSHVYWYRQLPEEGLKFMVYLQKENIIDESGMPKERFSAEFPKEGPSILRIQQVVRGDSAAYFCASSQSGRAVLFLNEQFFGPGTRLTVL.

The rearrangement uses TRBV11-2 and TRBJ1-2; D is perhaps TRBD1 (5 bases). Germline assignment: CDR1 SGHAT and CDR2 FQNNGV. CDR3 length: 14 amino acids. Between the trimmed V and J ends, which lost 5 bases and 4 bases, there was a span of 14 bases. This chain's CDR3 is CASSQRDGRYGYTF. The CDR3 DNA reads TGTGCCAGCAGCCAGAGGGACGGACGCTATGGCTACACCTTC.

This clonotype was seen many times. The rearrangement joins TRBV29-1 to TRBJ2-3; D possibly matches TRBD1 or TRBD2 (5 bases each). CDR3 length: 14 amino acids. Trimming shortened V by 5 bases and J by 0 bases, and 12 bases separated the two germline ends. Germline assignment: CDR1 SQVTM and CDR2 ANQGSEA. In nucleotides, the CDR3 is TGCAGCGTTCGGGACGGAAGAAGCACAGATACGCAGTATTTT. Protein: CSVRDGRSTDTQYF.

This clonotype was seen a few times. V is TRBV4-1 and J is TRBJ2-7, with 7 positions matching TRBD2. CDR3 length: 17 amino acids. Losses at the gene ends were 1 base for V and 0 bases for J; bases not matched to a gene: 9. Germline V gene sequence: CDR1 MGHRA, CDR2 YSYEKL. The CDR3 bases are TGCGCCAGCAGCCAAGGTGCCGCGGGACTACGCTCCTACGAGCAGTACTTC. Protein sequence: CASSQGAAGLRSYEQYF.

CDR3 sequence reads: CATSDLGGTTDTQYF. CDR3 in DNA: TGTGCCACCAGTGATTTAGGGGGAACCACAGATACGCAGTATTTT. The chain recombines TRBV24-1 with TRBJ2-3; tentative D call: TRBD1 (6 bases). V lost 1 base, J lost 2 bases, and 9 bases lay in between. Germline V gene data show CDR1 as KGHDR and CDR2 as SFDVKD. The CDR3 consists of 15 residues.

This clonotype was seen repeatedly, ten times or more. The chain combines TRBV11-3 with TRBJ2-1; 13 positions agree with TRBD2. This CDR3 contains 16 residues. V gave up 1 base and J gave up 7 bases; unmatched junction bases: 4. Germline CDR1 and CDR2: SGHNT and YENEEA. The CDR3 region has the DNA TGTGCCAGCAGCTTAGGGGGGACTAGCGGGAAAAATGAGCAGTTCTTC. Amino acids: CASSLGGTSGKNEQFF.

The table lists this clonotype with many counts. The genes are TRBV12-3 or TRBV12-4 and TRBJ2-7; possible D gene TRBD1, 7 bases. With 4 bases removed from V and 4 bases from J, the gap between germline ends came to 8 bases. This CDR3 region has 12 residues. CDR3 in DNA: TGTGCCAGCAGTTCAGGGGGGTACGAGCAGTACTTC. Translated, it gives CASSSGGYEQYF.

On this clonotype: A read error is possible here, since a much larger clone lies one base away. V usage is TRBV20-1 and J usage is TRBJ2-3; tentative D call: TRBD1 (6 bases). The CDR3 totals 16 residues. Germline V gives CDR1 DFQATT, CDR2 SNEGSKA (reference sequence). The CDR3 reads CNARDLRQDALDTQYF. The CDR3 nucleotides are TGCAATGCTAGAGATCTCCGACAGGATGCCTTAGATACGCAGTATTTT.

This clonotype was counted many times. This rearrangement joins TRBV28 to TRBJ1-5, with TRBD1 identical over 8 bases. Germline CDR1 and CDR2: MDHEN and SYDVKM. The CDR3 runs to 16 residues. The V gene end was trimmed by 4 bases and the J gene end by 0 bases; junction bases not matched to a gene: 5. CDR3 nucleotides: TGTGCCAGCAGTTCCGGACAGGGATATAGCAATCAGCCCCAGCATTTT. It specifies CASSSGQGYSNQPQHF.

This clonotype was detected a few times. The genes are TRBV20-1 and TRBJ2-5, with 12 bases matching TRBD2. This CDR3 region has 15 residues. CDR1 DFQATT and CDR2 SNEGSKA come from the germline V gene (reference sequence). V gave up 5 bases and J gave up 2 bases; unmatched junction bases: 6. The CDR3 sequence: CSALTSGSRQETQYF. The CDR3 nucleotides are TGCAGTGCTCTGACTAGCGGGAGTCGGCAAGAGACCCAGTACTTC.

This clonotype was seen at least ten times. The rearrangement joins TRBV11-2 to TRBJ2-3, with TRBD2 matching 10 bases. CDR3 length: 16 amino acids. CDR1 is SGHAT and CDR2 is FQNNGV in the germline V gene. Trimming at V came to 6 bases and at J to 6 bases, leaving 12 bases not matched to a gene. CDR3 bases: TGTGCCAGCAGTTTTGGACTAGCGGAGCCGGGGGATACGCAGTATTTT. Encoded protein: CASSFGLAEPGDTQYF.

This clonotype was seen many times. The CDR3 DNA follows: TGTGCCAGCAGTTCCTACAGTCTAACTTTCTTT. This sequence encodes CASSSYSLTFF. This sequence joins TRBV27 and TRBJ1-1; D ambiguous. The CDR3 totals 11 residues. In germline, CDR1 is MNHEY, CDR2 SMNVEV (reference sequence). V shed 4 bases and J shed 12 bases, with 12 bases lying between them.

The chain links TRBV28 to TRBJ2-5; possibly TRBD1 or TRBD2 for D (6 bases each). The V end lost 4 bases, the J end lost 4 bases, and 13 bases lay between the germline ends. The germline V gene has CDR1 MDHEN and CDR2 SYDVKM. This CDR3 has 14 amino acids. The CDR3 coding sequence is TGTGCCAGCAGTTACTTCGGGGGCCGAGAGACCCAGTACTTC. Its translation: CASSYFGGRETQYF.

This clonotype was counted a few times. V usage is TRBV5-4 and J usage is TRBJ1-6; D is perhaps TRBD1 (5 bases). The germline CDR1 and CDR2 sequences are SGHNT and YYREEE (reference sequence). The length of the CDR3 is 17 residues. V lost 10 bases and J lost 8, with 28 bases in between. The CDR3: CAAGQGARAGGDSPLHF. The CDR3 nucleotides are TGTGCCGCCGGGCAGGGCGCCCGGGCCGGGGGAGATTCACCCCTCCACTTT. The variable domain in full, with the rest retrieved from reference TRBV5-4 and TRBJ1-6, is ETGVTQSPTHLIKTRGQQVTLRCSSQSGHNTVSWYQQALGQGPQFIFQYYREEENGRGNFPPRFSGLQFPNYSSELNVNALELDDSALYLCAAGQGARAGGDSPLHFGNGTRLTVT.

This clonotype was recorded a few times. The chain has TRBV10-3 and TRBJ2-1; D is uncertain. Trimming removed 10 bases from V and 7 bases from J, with 11 bases in between. This CDR3 region has 11 residues. Germline V gives CDR1 ENHRY, CDR2 SYGVKD. The CDR3: CATWDWNEQFF. CDR3 coding DNA: TGTGCCACTTGGGATTGGAATGAGCAGTTCTTC.

This clonotype turned up a few times. This chain links TRBV7-2 with TRBJ2-6; D might be TRBD1 or TRBD2, each matching 5 bases. Trimming took off 5 bases at V and 2 bases at J, with 7 bases between the two ends. From germline, CDR1 is SGHTA and CDR2 FQGNSA. The CDR3 contains 14 residues. CDR3 residues: CASSPGPGANVLTF. CDR3 DNA: TGTGCCAGCAGCCCGGGGCCTGGGGCCAACGTCCTGACTTTC.

The V call is TRBV12-3 or TRBV12-4, the J call TRBJ1-6, with 9 bases aligning to TRBD1. J gave up 7 bases and V 6 bases, and 7 bases lay outside the gene matches. The CDR3 is made up of 15 amino acids. CDR3 loop: CASSPGQGKNSPLHF. For the CDR3, the DNA is TGTGCCAGCAGCCCGGGACAGGGCAAGAATTCACCCCTCCACTTT.

In the case of this clonotype: A much larger clone differs by one base, so this may be a read error. The V call is TRBV12-3 or TRBV12-4, the J call TRBJ1-2, with unresolved D. The CDR3 is made up of 15 amino acids. The CDR3 protein is CASSETVSIVYGHTF. The CDR3 DNA is TGTGCCAGCAGTGAGACCGTTTCCATTGTATATGGCCACACCTTC.

As concerns this clonotype: A single base separates this from a much larger clone, so it may be a read error. V usage is TRBV28 and J usage is TRBJ2-1; 7 bases line up with TRBD2. Germline V lookup: CDR1 MDHEN, CDR2 SYDVKM. This CDR3 has 13 amino acids. Trimming at V came to 5 bases and at J to 9 bases, leaving 7 bases not matched to a gene. The DNA of the CDR3 is TGTGCCAGCAGTCTAGCGGTGGGGAGTGAGCAGTTCTTC. This gives the protein CASSLAVGSEQFF.

The sample holds a few counts of this clonotype. V is TRBV19 and J is TRBJ2-7; 10 positions match TRBD1. Per the germline V gene, CDR1 is LNHDA and CDR2 is SQIVND (reference sequence). With V trimmed by 0 bases and J by 3 bases, 5 bases remained unmatched. CDR3 length: 16 amino acids. The CDR3 here is CASSIDTGTGVYEQYF. CDR3 DNA sequence: TGTGCCAGTAGTATAGACACCGGGACAGGGGTCTACGAGCAGTACTTC. Looking up the rest from reference TRBV19 and TRBJ2-7 gives the full variable domain: DGGITQSPKYLFRKEGQNVTLSCEQNLNHDAMYWYRQDPGQGLRLIYYSQIVNDFQKGDIAEGYSVSREKKESFPLTVTSAQKNPTAFYLCASSIDTGTGVYEQYFGPGTRLTVT.

The rearrangement joins TRBV20-1 to TRBJ2-1; D remains ambiguous. Per germline, CDR1 DFQATT and CDR2 SNEGSKA (reference sequence). V dropped 4 bases and J dropped 0 bases, with 13 bases sitting between them. This CDR3 comprises 15 residues. CDR3 region: CSAKGEPSSYNEQFF. DNA of the CDR3: TGCAGTGCTAAGGGCGAGCCAAGCTCCTACAATGAGCAGTTCTTC.